This TCR beta chain was retrieved from a study of blood T cell repertoires in COVID-19. Whole-study context: From the United States, Italy and Spain came samples of acute and convalescent COVID-19. PBMCs, B-cell-depleted T cells, or T cells provided the cDNA or gDNA that made up the material.

In the study's own analysis: Reference gene primer amplification gave estimated nucleated cell counts. Repertoires were generated with immunoSEQ multiplex PCR, while TCRdb's copy carries only in-frame clones and drops some. V, J and clone size are those of that table, while D and trimming were read from the DNA. The data show over 60,000 clones, around 84% seen once. The clonotype was recovered from a man in his sixties or seventies with active or convalescent COVID-19. Material: peripheral blood.

This CDR3 reads CASRAGTSPDQPQHF. For the CDR3, the DNA is TGCGCCAGCCGCGCCGGGACTTCCCCTGATCAGCCCCAGCATTTT. The genes are TRBV5-1 and TRBJ1-5, with D possibly TRBD1 on 5 matching bases. Per germline, CDR1 SGHRS and CDR2 YFSETQ. V lost 7 bases to trimming and J lost 5 bases, with 19 bases between them. This CDR3 is built from 15 residues. Variable domain in full (rest from reference TRBV5-1 and TRBJ1-5): KAGVTQTPRYLIKTRGQQVTLSCSPISGHRSVSWYQQTPGQGLQFLFEYFSETQRNKGNFPGRFSGRQFSNSRSEMNVSTLELGDSALYLCASRAGTSPDQPQHFGDGTRLSIL.